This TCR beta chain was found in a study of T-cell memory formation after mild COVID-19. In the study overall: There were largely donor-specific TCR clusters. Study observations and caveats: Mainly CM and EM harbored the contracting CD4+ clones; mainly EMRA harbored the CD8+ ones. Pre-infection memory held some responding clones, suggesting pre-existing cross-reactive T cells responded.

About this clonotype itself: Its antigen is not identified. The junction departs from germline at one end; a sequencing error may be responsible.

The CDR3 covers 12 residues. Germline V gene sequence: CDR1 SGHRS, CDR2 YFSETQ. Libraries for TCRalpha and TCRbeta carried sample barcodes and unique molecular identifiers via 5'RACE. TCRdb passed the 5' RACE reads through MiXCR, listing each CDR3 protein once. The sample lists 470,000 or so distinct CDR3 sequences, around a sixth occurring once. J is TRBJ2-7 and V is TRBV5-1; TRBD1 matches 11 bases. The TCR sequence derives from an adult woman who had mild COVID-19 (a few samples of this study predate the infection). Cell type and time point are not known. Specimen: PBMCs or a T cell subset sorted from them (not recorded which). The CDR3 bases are TGCGCCAGCAGCACCGGACAGGGGGCGATTGTCTTC. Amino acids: CASSTGQGAIVF.